The 17 T cell receptor beta chains below all came from one sample that was sequenced in a study of T cell changes during pregnancy in multiple sclerosis. Sequencing used immunoSEQ multiplex PCR; TCRdb keeps in-frame clones, though not all of them. This table has about 40,000 clones, roughly 90% appearing once. The sample was CD4+ T cells from peripheral blood mononuclear cells, taken in the third trimester of pregnancy. The receptors shown here come from a female donor with multiple sclerosis, enrolled in a pregnancy study.

The table lists this clone with a count of one. The chain has TRBV7-9 and TRBJ2-5, with D possibly matching TRBD1 (5 bases). CDR1 is SEHNR and CDR2 is FQNEAQ in the germline V gene (reference sequence). Trimming stripped 1 base from V and 3 bases from J, with 18 bases between. The CDR3 totals 17 residues. The CDR3 protein is CASSLDGRSQGKETQYF. The CDR3, as DNA: TGTGCCAGCAGCTTAGATGGTCGGAGTCAGGGAAAAGAGACCCAGTACTTC.

The chain recombines TRBV5-1 with TRBJ1-2, with D possibly matching TRBD1 (5 bases). V was trimmed by 3 bases and J by 6 bases, leaving 15 bases between them. Germline V gene data show CDR1 as SGHRS and CDR2 as YFSETQ. The CDR3 totals 14 residues. CDR3 protein: CASSSSRQLDGYTF. The CDR3 coding sequence is TGCGCCAGCAGCTCCAGTCGACAGCTAGATGGCTACACCTTC.

V is TRBV18 and J is TRBJ2-5; D unclear. Germline CDR1 and CDR2: KGHSH and LQKENI. V lost 0 bases to trimming and J lost 5 bases, with 10 bases between them. This CDR3 spans 14 amino acids. This CDR3 reads CASSPPVGAETQYF. The CDR3 nucleotides are TGTGCCAGCTCACCACCGGTCGGTGCGGAGACCCAGTACTTC.

In the case of this clone: The sample has other DNA sequences that encode this CDR3 too. The chain has TRBV11-2 and TRBJ1-1; 8 bases align to TRBD1. This CDR3 contains 14 residues. With 5 bases clipped from V and 4 bases from J, the junction kept 6 bases outside the gene matches. The germline V gene has CDR1 SGHAT and CDR2 FQNNGV. The CDR3 loop reads CASSPFTGGTEAFF. CDR3 coding DNA: TGTGCCAGCAGCCCATTCACAGGGGGCACTGAAGCTTTCTTT.

This clone was detected only once. V is TRBV2 and J is TRBJ1-5, with 9 bases identical to TRBD1. The V and J ends lost 6 bases and 4 bases, in that order; junction bases with no gene match: 4. CDR1 and CDR2 from the germline V gene are SNHLY and FYNNEI. CDR3 length: 14 residues. The CDR3 loop is CASSLTGGNQPQHF. CDR3 bases: TGTGCCAGCAGCCTGACAGGGGGTAATCAGCCCCAGCATTTT.

The chain links TRBV6-1 to TRBJ2-2, with TRBD1 matching over 8 bases. V shed 4 bases, J shed 7 bases, and the junction held 5 bases outside the gene matches. This CDR3 comprises 14 residues. Germline assignment: CDR1 MNHNS and CDR2 SASEGT. The CDR3: CASSVDRDIGELFF. In nucleotides, the CDR3 is TGTGCCAGCAGTGTGGACAGGGATATCGGGGAGCTGTTTTTT.

The chain employs TRBV4-2 and TRBJ1-1; 9 bases match TRBD1. There are 15 residues in the CDR3. V lost 4 bases to trimming and J lost 11 bases; unmatched junction nucleotides: 14. The germline V gene has CDR1 LGHNA and CDR2 YNFKEQ. The CDR3 DNA reads as TGTGCCAGCAGCCCAGGGACAGGGAAAACGGTTGGGGCTTTCTTT. It is translated as CASSPGTGKTVGAFF.

The rearrangement uses TRBV6-5 and TRBJ2-2, with a tentative D call TRBD1 (6 bases). The V and J ends lost 9 bases and 5 bases respectively, with 10 bases between them. The CDR3 spans 12 residues. CDR1 is MNHEY and CDR2 is SVGAGI in the germline V gene. CDR3 sequence: CASQQGTGELFF. In DNA, the CDR3 is TGTGCCAGTCAACAGGGAACCGGGGAGCTGTTTTTT.

The gene calls are TRBV4-1 and TRBJ2-1, with 12 bases identical to TRBD1. V trimming: 1 base; J trimming: 4 bases; junction bases outside the gene matches: 5. The CDR3 runs 17 residues. Germline CDR1 reads MGHRA; CDR2 reads YSYEKL. Here the CDR3 DNA reads TGCGCCAGCAGCCAAGGGGGGACAGGGGGCCGATACAATGAGCAGTTCTTC. It specifies CASSQGGTGGRYNEQFF.

The V call is TRBV7-3, the J call TRBJ1-1; maybe TRBD1 (5 bases). The CDR3 runs 14 residues. Germline V gene sequence: CDR1 SGHTA, CDR2 FQGTGA. V lost 6 bases, J lost 6 bases, and 17 bases lay in between. For the CDR3, the DNA is TGTGCCAGCAGTCTAGGGGAACCAGCCTCTGAAGCTTTCTTT. Translation: CASSLGEPASEAFF.

V is TRBV5-1 and J is TRBJ1-3, with D possibly being TRBD1 (6 bases). Looked up from germline, CDR1 is SGHRS and CDR2 is YFSETQ. V lost 4 bases, J lost 0 bases, and 17 bases lay in between. There are 17 residues in the CDR3. The CDR3 DNA follows: TGCGCCAGCAGCCCCGAGGGACAAGGGTTCTCTGGAAACACCATATATTTT. This sequence encodes CASSPEGQGFSGNTIYF.

The chain recombines TRBV11-3 with TRBJ2-6; no clear D gene. There are 14 residues in the CDR3. Germline CDR1 SGHNT, CDR2 YENEEA. V was pared by 5 bases and J by 0 bases, with 5 bases between. The chain's CDR3 is CASSPRSGANVLTF. The DNA of the CDR3 is TGTGCCAGCAGCCCCCGCTCTGGGGCCAACGTCCTGACTTTC.

V is TRBV10-1 and J is TRBJ2-2; 8 bases fit TRBD1. With V trimmed by 7 bases and J by 5 bases, 6 bases remained unmatched. The germline V gene encodes CDR1 WNHNN and CDR2 SYGVQD (reference sequence). CDR3 size: 14 residues. The CDR3 sequence: CASMGTGRTGELFF. The CDR3 DNA follows: TGCGCCAGCATGGGGACAGGTCGAACCGGGGAGCTGTTTTTT.

The chain uses TRBV6-5 and TRBJ1-1; 10 nucleotides line up with TRBD1. The ends lost 6 bases at V and 0 bases at J; junction bases unmatched: 4. The CDR3 totals 15 residues. CDR1 MNHEY and CDR2 SVGAGI come from the germline V gene. In DNA form, the CDR3 reads TGTGCCAGCAGCCCTGACAGGGGGCTGAACACTGAAGCTTTCTTT. Protein sequence: CASSPDRGLNTEAFF.

This clone showed up just a few times. This chain links TRBV27 with TRBJ1-2, with D unresolved. The germline V gene encodes CDR1 MNHEY and CDR2 SMNVEV (reference sequence). The CDR3 totals 12 residues. Trimming pared 8 bases from V and 10 bases from J, leaving 17 bases between. CDR3 region: CASGEAPEDYTF. The CDR3 DNA is TGTGCCAGCGGAGAGGCTCCCGAAGACTACACCTTC.

The rearrangement uses TRBV28 and TRBJ1-2; 9 nucleotides match TRBD1. Trimming took 5 bases from V and 3 from J; bases not matched to a gene: 7. The CDR3 runs 15 residues. Germline V lookup: CDR1 MDHEN, CDR2 SYDVKM. CDR3 nucleotides: TGTGCCAGCAGTCTGGACAGGGGATATGACTATGGCTACACCTTC. Residues: CASSLDRGYDYGYTF.

This clone showed up just once. The chain is built from TRBV7-2 and TRBJ1-1; a weak D match, TRBD1 (6 bases). The CDR3 has 14 residues. The V gene lost 2 bases and the J gene lost 3 bases, with 10 bases spanning the gap. CDR1 is SGHTA, CDR2 FQGNSA, per germline. The CDR3 bases are TGTGCCAGCAGCTTACGCAGGGGTGACACTGAAGCTTTCTTT. It is translated as CASSLRRGDTEAFF.